The clone carrying this T cell receptor beta chain was observed a few times. This entry belongs to a study of response to subunit inactivated influenza vaccine. This CDR3 has 15 residues. Trimming left V 6 bases short and J 4 bases short, with 19 bases between. Germline V gene sequence: CDR1 MDHEN, CDR2 SYDVKM. TCRdb ran MiXCR on the RT-PCR reads and lists one entry per CDR3 protein. The sample yields more than 700,000 distinct CDR3 sequences, around 20% seen once. Here the sequenced sample was PBMCs from blood, taken more than 4 days after vaccination. The V and J genes are TRBV28 and TRBJ2-7; D perhaps matches TRBD2 (5 bases). This clonotype was obtained from a man aged 50 to 59 who received an inactivated influenza vaccine. The CDR3 here is CASSGGGGMLYEQYF. The CDR3 DNA is TGTGCCAGCAGCGGAGGCGGTGGTATGCTTTACGAGCAGTACTTC. Together with reference TRBV28 and TRBJ2-7, the CDR3 gives the full variable domain: DVKVTQSSRYLVKRTGEKVFLECVQDMDHENMFWYRQDPGLGLRLIYFSYDVKMKEKGDIPEGYSVSREKKERFSLILESASTNQTSMYLCASSGGGGMLYEQYFGPGTRLTVT.